This entry lists 18 T cell receptor beta chains sequenced from one sample in a study of neurological immune-mediated disorders. MiXCR, run by TCRdb on the 5' RACE reads, gives a single entry per CDR3 protein. Here the sample spans approximately 100,000 distinct CDR3 sequences, around 3.4% being singletons. The sequenced sample was PBMCs. These receptors were taken from a woman aged 45-59 years with multiple sclerosis.

This clonotype was detected ten times or more. The V call is TRBV20-1, the J call TRBJ1-1; D gene unclear. V lost 0 bases and J lost 11, with 7 bases in between. CDR3 length: 10 amino acids. Looked up from germline, CDR1 is DFQATT and CDR2 is SNEGSKA (reference sequence). The CDR3 DNA reads TGCAGTGCTAGAGATCTAGGGGCTTTCTTT. This encodes CSARDLGAFF.

V usage is TRBV21-1 and J usage is TRBJ2-2; the listed D gene, TRBD1, was not tested against the DNA. TRBV21-1 counts as a pseudogene. The length of the CDR3 is 14 residues. The DNA of the CDR3 is TGTGCCAGCAACGGGGGGCAGAACCACGGGGAGCTGTTTTTT. Translated, it gives CASNGGQNHGELFF.

This chain uses TRBV3-1 with TRBJ1-2; D gene uncertain. Germline lookup yields CDR1 LGHDT and CDR2 YNNKEL (reference sequence). CDR3 length equals 15 residues. V lost 3 bases and J 3 bases, leaving 14 bases between the germline ends. The DNA of the CDR3 is TGTGCCAGCAGCCACCTTGGACCCGGCCACTATGGCTACACCTTC. This gives the protein CASSHLGPGHYGYTF.

The table lists this clonotype with many counts. The chain carries TRBV5-1 and TRBJ1-4, with TRBD1 as a possible D gene (5 bases). CDR3 length: 14 residues. The germline V gene encodes CDR1 SGHRS and CDR2 YFSETQ. The ends were cut back, 4 bases at V and 8 bases at J, with 15 bases in the middle. The CDR3 is CASSPWTGGEKLFF. DNA of the CDR3: TGCGCCAGCAGCCCGTGGACGGGGGGGGAAAAACTGTTTTTT.

This clonotype was recorded many times. The chain carries TRBV20-1 and TRBJ1-2; 7 positions match TRBD1. CDR3 length: 18 amino acids. Germline V gives CDR1 DFQATT, CDR2 SNEGSKA (reference sequence). Here the CDR3 reads CIPSASRLDRAYNYGYTF. CDR3 nucleotides: TGCATCCCAAGTGCTAGCCGTCTTGACAGGGCATATAACTATGGCTACACCTTC.

About this clonotype: The junction shows a germline mismatch at one end, possibly a read error. The CDR3 is CASSYSGGLNKTQNF. The CDR3 bases are TGTGCCAGCAGTTACTCCGGGGGGCTCAATAAGACCCAGAATTTT. The V gene is TRBV6-6, the J gene TRBJ1-5; the D gene is possibly TRBD1 (6 bases). The CDR3 has 15 amino acids. Germline V lookup: CDR1 MNHNY, CDR2 SVGAGI (reference sequence).

This clonotype was counted ten times or more. V and J are TRBV6-5 and TRBJ2-7; tentative D call: TRBD1 (6 bases). Germline V lookup: CDR1 MNHEY, CDR2 SVGAGI. The CDR3 is 13 residues long. V lost 6 bases and J lost 5, with 14 bases in between. The DNA for the CDR3 is TGTGCCAGCAGGGCTCAGAGGGGGAACGAGCAGTACTTC. This gives the protein CASRAQRGNEQYF.

This sequence joins TRBV29-1 and TRBJ2-4; no clear D gene. The CDR3 sequence is 12 residues long. CDR1 and CDR2 (germline): SQVTM, ANQGSEA. The V gene lost 3 bases and the J gene lost 7 bases, with 10 bases spanning the gap. The CDR3 region has the DNA TGCAGCGTTGAGTCAGGATCGAACATTCAGTACTTC. The encoded protein is CSVESGSNIQYF.

There are many counts of this clonotype. CDR3 loop: CAIRPGQGAKNIQYF. The CDR3 DNA is TGTGCCATCAGGCCGGGACAGGGGGCCAAAAACATTCAGTACTTC. The V and J genes are TRBV10-3 and TRBJ2-4, with 10 bases aligning to TRBD1. Germline V CDR1 and CDR2: ENHRY, SYGVKD. The J segment lost 1 base and the V segment lost 6 bases, leaving 3 bases of the junction unmatched. The CDR3 contains 15 residues.

This clonotype was seen at least ten times. V and J are TRBV7-2 and TRBJ1-2; a possible D gene is TRBD1 (5 bases). From germline, CDR1 is SGHTA and CDR2 FQGNSA. CDR3 length: 13 residues. Trimming cost V 5 bases and J 7 bases, with 14 bases left between them. CDR3 nucleotides: TGTGCCAGCAGCCCGAGGGTAGGGGCTGGCTACACCTTC. Amino acid sequence: CASSPRVGAGYTF.

This clonotype was seen at least ten times. This chain links TRBV7-2 with TRBJ2-3; D perhaps matches TRBD2 (6 bases). The length of the CDR3 is 16 residues. Germline V gene sequence: CDR1 SGHTA, CDR2 FQGNSA. Trimming pared 1 base from V and 0 bases from J, leaving 11 bases between. The CDR3 nucleotides read TGTGCCAGCAGCTTAGTGGGGGGTCCTAGCACAGATACGCAGTATTTT. Translating gives CASSLVGGPSTDTQYF.

This clonotype was seen at least ten times. The chain uses TRBV5-1 and TRBJ2-7, with TRBD2 matching over 11 bases. With 5 bases clipped from V and 6 bases from J, the junction kept 4 bases outside the gene matches. This CDR3 is 13 amino acids long. CDR1 SGHRS and CDR2 YFSETQ come from the germline V gene. The CDR3 sequence is CASRLTSGVEQYF. CDR3 in DNA: TGCGCCAGCAGATTGACTAGCGGGGTCGAGCAGTACTTC.

This clonotype was found many times. The rearrangement uses TRBV5-1 and TRBJ2-5; D remains unclear. The CDR3 is 14 residues long. The V end lost 0 bases, the J end lost 5 bases, and 11 bases lay between the germline ends. CDR1 and CDR2 (germline): SGHRS, YFSETQ. The CDR3 region is CASSLEDPRETQYF. The CDR3 DNA reads as TGCGCCAGCAGCTTGGAGGACCCCAGGGAGACCCAGTACTTC.

This clonotype was detected many times. This chain joins TRBV5-1 and TRBJ2-7; 7 bases map to TRBD1. The germline V gene has CDR1 SGHRS and CDR2 YFSETQ. J was trimmed by 2 bases and V by 4 bases; bases with no gene match: 6. The CDR3 length is 14 residues. CDR3 loop: CASSEQGPPYEQYF. CDR3 bases: TGCGCCAGCAGCGAACAGGGGCCCCCCTACGAGCAGTACTTC.

There are many counts of this clonotype. This chain links TRBV6-2 or TRBV6-3 with TRBJ2-7; D is unresolved. The germline V gene has CDR1 MNHEY and CDR2 SVGEGT. The CDR3 contains 10 residues. Trimming removed 5 bases at V and 3 bases at J, with 2 bases between. CDR3 in DNA: TGTGCCAGCAGTGGCTACGAGCAGTACTTC. Its protein is CASSGYEQYF.

The table lists this clonotype with many counts. The rearrangement joins TRBV20-1 to TRBJ2-3, with D possibly TRBD2 on 6 matching bases. The CDR3 runs 14 residues. V lost 3 bases, J lost 2 bases, and 12 bases lay in between. Germline assignment: CDR1 DFQATT and CDR2 SNEGSKA (reference sequence). CDR3 loop: CSARVAGNTDTQYF. CDR3 nucleotides: TGCAGTGCTAGGGTCGCGGGGAACACAGATACGCAGTATTTT.

The chain has TRBV7-2 and TRBJ1-4; D not certain. Germline V gene sequence: CDR1 SGHTA, CDR2 FQGNSA. Trimming removed 2 bases at V and 8 bases at J, with 12 bases between. This CDR3 comprises 14 residues. The DNA for the CDR3 is TGTGCCAGCAGCTTAAGGGCCTCCCGGGAAAAACTGTTTTTT. Translation gives CASSLRASREKLFF.

The sample holds a few counts of this clonotype. The CDR3 region has the DNA TGCAGTGCTCTCGGACAGCACTATGGCTACACCTTC. Amino acids: CSALGQHYGYTF. V is TRBV20-1 and J is TRBJ1-2, with D possibly being TRBD1 (6 bases). Trimming stripped 5 bases from V and 3 bases from J, with 10 bases between. CDR3 size: 12 residues. Germline lookup yields CDR1 DFQATT and CDR2 SNEGSKA (reference sequence).